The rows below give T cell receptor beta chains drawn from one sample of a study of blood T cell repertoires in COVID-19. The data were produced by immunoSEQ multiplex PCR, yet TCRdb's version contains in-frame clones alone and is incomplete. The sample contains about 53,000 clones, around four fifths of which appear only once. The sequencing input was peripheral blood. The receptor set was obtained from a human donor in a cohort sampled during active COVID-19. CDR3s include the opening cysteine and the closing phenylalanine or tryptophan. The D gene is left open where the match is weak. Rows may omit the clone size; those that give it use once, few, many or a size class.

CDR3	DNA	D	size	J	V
CAGLLGANVLTF	TGCGCCGGACTATTGGGGGCCAACGTCCTGACTTTC	-	-	TRBJ2-6	TRBV5-1
CASSSSSLREGTEAFF	TGCGCCAGCAGCTCGTCCTCGTTAAGGGAGGGCACTGAAGCTTTCTTT	-	few	TRBJ1-1	TRBV5-1
CASSSGGRADTGELFF	TGTGCCAGCAGCTCGGGGGGTAGGGCAGACACCGGGGAGCTGTTTTTT	TRBD2	-	TRBJ2-2	TRBV7-9
CASSLNGRRAKNIQYF	TGTGCCAGCAGCTTAAATGGCCGGCGGGCCAAAAACATTCAGTACTTC	-	-	TRBJ2-4	TRBV7-2
CAISERGMDGYTF	TGTGCCATCAGTGAACGGGGGATGGATGGCTACACCTTC	-	-	TRBJ1-2	TRBV10-3
CASRSPVGYEQYF	TGTGCCAGCAGGTCCCCGGTCGGCTACGAGCAGTACTTC	-	-	TRBJ2-7	TRBV7-3
CASSGQGIPTDTQYF	TGTGCCAGCAGTGGACAGGGGATACCAACAGATACGCAGTATTTT	TRBD1	few	TRBJ2-3	TRBV7-2
CASSLQQGGSYEQYF	TGTGCCAGCAGCTTACAGCAGGGAGGGAGCTACGAGCAGTACTTC	TRBD2	once	TRBJ2-7	TRBV7-2
CSASGTSGRRVNEQFF	TGCAGTGCTAGTGGGACTAGCGGGAGGCGGGTGAATGAGCAGTTCTTC	TRBD2	-	TRBJ2-1	TRBV20-1
CASRGLAGDEQFF	TGCGCCAGCAGAGGACTAGCGGGCGATGAGCAGTTCTTC	TRBD2	-	TRBJ2-1	TRBV5-1
CASSPGTSGRVLETQYF	TGTGCCAGCAGTCCCGGGACTAGCGGGAGGGTCCTGGAGACCCAGTACTTC	TRBD2	-	TRBJ2-5	TRBV27
CASSDSGTSGSRDEQFF	TGCGCCAGCAGTGACTCCGGGACTAGCGGGAGTCGGGATGAGCAGTTCTTC	TRBD2	-	TRBJ2-1	TRBV10-1
CASATYYNQPQHF	TGTGCCAGCGCCACATATTACAATCAGCCCCAGCATTTT	-	-	TRBJ1-5	TRBV5-8
CASSIENRYYGYTF	TGTGCCAGTAGTATAGAAAACAGGTACTATGGCTACACCTTC	-	few	TRBJ1-2	TRBV19
CASSPRGGRDYNEQFF	TGTGCCAGCAGCCCTCGGGGCGGGAGGGATTACAATGAGCAGTTCTTC	TRBD2	-	TRBJ2-1	TRBV5-4
CASGLSTGELFF	TGCGCCAGCGGACTCAGCACCGGGGAGCTGTTTTTT	-	-	TRBJ2-2	TRBV5-1
CATSDTSGGARDTQYF	TGTGCCACCAGTGATACTAGCGGGGGGGCCAGAGATACGCAGTATTTT	TRBD2	-	TRBJ2-3	TRBV24-1
CASSRGLPREQYF	TGTGCCAGCAGCCGGGGACTCCCGCGCGAGCAGTACTTC	-	-	TRBJ2-7	TRBV14
CSASSNRPANTEAFF	TGCAGTGCTAGTTCTAACAGGCCGGCGAACACTGAAGCTTTCTTT	-	-	TRBJ1-1	TRBV20-1
CASSDPTGKETQYF	TGCGCCAGCAGCGACCCGACAGGGAAGGAGACCCAGTACTTC	TRBD1	-	TRBJ2-5	TRBV5-1
CSVALLNTEAFF	TGCAGCGTTGCCCTTTTGAACACTGAAGCTTTCTTT	-	-	TRBJ1-1	TRBV29-1
CASSLNIRQFYEQYF	TGTGCCAGCAGCTTAAATATTCGACAGTTCTACGAGCAGTACTTC	-	-	TRBJ2-7	TRBV5-5
CASSPQEGIGYTF	TGTGCCAGCAGTCCACAGGAAGGGATTGGCTACACCTTC	-	-	TRBJ1-2	TRBV27
CASSASGTGNTEAFF	TGTGCCAGCAGTGCCTCCGGGACAGGGAACACTGAAGCTTTCTTT	TRBD1	-	TRBJ1-1	TRBV27
CACGVRLSSYNEQFF	TGTGCCTGTGGAGTTCGTTTGAGCTCCTACAATGAGCAGTTCTTC	-	-	TRBJ2-1	TRBV30
CASSQDSSNTEAFF	TGCGCCAGCAGCCAAGATTCTTCGAACACTGAAGCTTTCTTT	-	-	TRBJ1-1	TRBV4-3
CASSPRGQGRGNTIYF	TGTGCCAGCAGCCCGCGAGGACAGGGGAGAGGAAACACCATATATTTT	TRBD1	-	TRBJ1-3	TRBV5-5
CASSSQGNQETQYF	TGTGCCAGCAGTTCACAGGGTAACCAAGAGACCCAGTACTTC	-	-	TRBJ2-5	TRBV7-6
CASSQVAASGEIYNEQFF	TGCGCCAGCAGCCAAGTGGCGGCTAGCGGGGAAATCTACAATGAGCAGTTCTTC	TRBD2	-	TRBJ2-1	TRBV4-1